Below, one T cell receptor beta chain is given with its context. At the DNA level, this CDR3 is encoded by other sequences in the same sample as well. This sample is drawn from a study of shared clonotypes between healthy human individuals. It was CD45RO-negative cells, positively selected for CCR7, that made up naive CD8 cells, with terminally differentiated effector memory CD45RA+ cells excluded. From germline, CDR1 is SGHTA and CDR2 FQGNSA. The CDR3 sequence is 15 residues long. The V gene lost 0 bases and the J gene lost 0 bases, with 6 bases spanning the gap. Libraries were prepared by immunoSEQ multiplex PCR; TCRdb keeps only in-frame clonotypes and omits some of them. The sample lists over 2,000,000 clones, about 94% occurring once.

What was sequenced was naive CD8+ T cells from PBMCs. This TCR was sampled from a man in his late teens or twenties in good health. Some clones in this sample may be carry-over from other donors' samples. The rearrangement uses TRBV7-2 and TRBJ2-1; D is undetermined. The CDR3 nucleotides read TGTGCCAGCAGCTTAGCAGTGAGCTCCTACAATGAGCAGTTCTTC. Translation gives CASSLAVSSYNEQFF.